Each of the 17 T cell receptor beta chains below was sequenced from the same sample in a study of T cell repertoires in cytomegalovirus infection. One entry per CDR3 protein results from TCRdb running MiXCR on the reads. The profile shows around 490,000 distinct CDR3 sequences, around 27% of them singletons. Sample: PBMCs. These receptors were taken from a human donor in good health (CMV status not recorded). Some clones in this sample may be carry-over from other donors' samples.

The chain has TRBV15 and TRBJ2-5; D might be TRBD1 (7 bases). CDR3 length: 15 residues. The V end was cut by 0 bases, the J end by 5 bases, with 13 bases between. Germline CDR1 reads LNHNV; CDR2 reads YYDKDF (reference sequence). This CDR3 is CATSRESQGRETQYF. The CDR3 DNA reads as TGTGCCACCAGCAGAGAGTCACAGGGGAGGGAGACCCAGTACTTC.

V is TRBV4-1 and J is TRBJ1-1, with TRBD1 matching 7 bases. In germline, CDR1 is MGHRA, CDR2 YSYEKL. The CDR3 is made up of 13 amino acids. V shed 8 bases, J shed 4 bases, and the junction held 7 bases outside the gene matches. The CDR3 reads CASRLDRTTEAFF. The CDR3, as DNA: TGCGCCAGCCGACTGGACAGGACCACTGAAGCTTTCTTT.

This clonotype was detected a few times. The chain is built from TRBV7-2 and TRBJ2-3, with D maybe TRBD2 (6 bases). Germline CDR1 is SGHTA and CDR2 is FQGNSA. The germline V and J ends were trimmed by 1 base and 1 base, with 12 bases remaining between them. The CDR3 spans 16 residues. The chain's CDR3 is CASSLGGVGRTDTQYF. The CDR3, as DNA: TGTGCCAGCAGCTTAGGGGGGGTAGGGCGCACAGATACGCAGTATTTT.

The chain links TRBV6-6 to TRBJ1-5; tentative D call: TRBD1 (5 bases). The CDR3 runs to 15 residues. Germline V gives CDR1 MNHNY, CDR2 SVGAGI (reference sequence). The V and J ends lost 2 bases and 2 bases respectively, with 10 bases between them. CDR3 nucleotides: TGTGCCAGCAGTTACCCGGGACGGCGCAATCAGCCCCAGCATTTT. Protein product: CASSYPGRRNQPQHF.

This clonotype was recorded many times. The chain uses TRBV6-1 and TRBJ2-6, with 7 bases matching TRBD2. The V gene end was trimmed by 5 bases and the J gene end by 2 bases; junction bases not matched to a gene: 3. Per the germline V gene, CDR1 is MNHNS and CDR2 is SASEGT. The CDR3 has 15 amino acids. CDR3: CASSSSGAGANVLTF. CDR3 sequence (DNA): TGTGCCAGCAGTTCGAGCGGGGCTGGGGCCAACGTCCTGACTTTC.

This clonotype was observed a handful of times. The chain's CDR3 is CASSAPRSPATDTQYF. DNA of the CDR3: TGTGCCAGCAGCGCGCCCAGGAGCCCGGCCACAGATACGCAGTATTTT. The J gene is TRBJ2-3, the V gene TRBV12-3 or TRBV12-4; D not certain. The V gene lost 6 bases and the J gene lost 2 bases, with 18 bases spanning the gap. There are 16 residues in the CDR3.

A few counts support this clonotype. The chain has TRBV7-9 and TRBJ2-1, with 9 bases that match TRBD2. The V gene end was trimmed by 5 bases and the J gene end by 1 base; junction bases not matched to a gene: 12. CDR3 length: 18 residues. The germline V gene encodes CDR1 SEHNR and CDR2 FQNEAQ (reference sequence). CDR3 nucleotide sequence: TGTGCCAGCAGCCCAACCCACCGCGGGAGGGGGTCCTACAATGAGCAGTTCTTC. This gives the protein CASSPTHRGRGSYNEQFF.

This chain joins TRBV20-1 and TRBJ2-1; 7 positions agree with TRBD1. J gave up 4 bases and V 6 bases, and 9 bases lay outside the gene matches. The CDR3 has 14 amino acids. CDR1 DFQATT and CDR2 SNEGSKA come from the germline V gene (reference sequence). The CDR3 sequence is CSAKWARGYNEQFF. In nucleotides, the CDR3 is TGCAGTGCAAAATGGGCCAGGGGGTACAATGAGCAGTTCTTC.

Ten or more counts support this clonotype. This chain uses TRBV7-2 with TRBJ2-1; unclear D gene. Per the germline V gene, CDR1 is SGHTA and CDR2 is FQGNSA. The CDR3 is 15 residues long. Trimming stripped 0 bases from V and 3 bases from J, with 9 bases between. The CDR3 loop is CASSLALSYYNEQFF. In nucleotides, the CDR3 is TGTGCCAGCAGCTTAGCGTTAAGTTACTACAATGAGCAGTTCTTC.

This clonotype has just a few counts. This sequence joins TRBV7-9 and TRBJ2-1, with D tentatively TRBD2 (6 bases). Looked up from germline, CDR1 is SEHNR and CDR2 is FQNEAQ (reference sequence). This CDR3 has 19 residues. Deletions cut 5 bases from V and 5 bases from J, with 28 bases between. CDR3 in amino acids: CASSRKTTGAPPNDNEQFF. DNA for the CDR3: TGTGCCAGCAGCCGTAAGACGACGGGAGCCCCTCCAAATGACAATGAGCAGTTCTTC. Using reference TRBV7-9 and TRBJ2-1 for the parts outside the CDR3, the full variable domain is DTGVSQNPRHKITKRGQNVTFRCDPISEHNRLYWYRQTLGQGPEFLTYFQNEAQLEKSRLLSDRFSAERPKGSFSTLEIQRTEQGDSAMYLCASSRKTTGAPPNDNEQFFGPGTRLTVL.

The V and J genes are TRBV7-6 and TRBJ2-1, with D unclear. Trimming removed 5 bases at V and 6 bases at J, with 11 bases between. Germline CDR1 reads SGHVS; CDR2 reads FNYEAQ. This CDR3 has 13 residues. The CDR3, as DNA: TGTGCCAGCAGCCGAGAGACTTTCAATGAGCAGTTCTTC. Its translation: CASSRETFNEQFF. The variable domain in full, with the rest retrieved from reference TRBV7-6 and TRBJ2-1, is GAGVSQSPRYKVTKRGQDVALRCDPISGHVSLYWYRQALGQGPEFLTYFNYEAQQDKSGLPNDRFSAERPEGSISTLTIQRTEQRDSAMYRCASSRETFNEQFFGPGTRLTVL.

V is TRBV12-3 or TRBV12-4 and J is TRBJ2-1, with TRBD2 matching 8 bases. There are 13 residues in the CDR3. Trimming took 6 bases from V and 8 from J; bases not matched to a gene: 6. The CDR3 here is CASRQRETHEQFF. The CDR3 region has the DNA TGTGCCAGCAGACAGCGGGAGACCCATGAGCAGTTCTTC.

The genes are TRBV6-2 or TRBV6-3 and TRBJ1-5, with D unclear. This CDR3 comprises 14 residues. V lost 6 bases, J lost 2 bases, and 11 bases lay in between. Per germline, CDR1 MNHEY and CDR2 SVGEGT. Here the CDR3 DNA reads TGTGCCAGCAGCGAAGACAACCGCAATCAGCCCCAGCATTTT. It codes for CASSEDNRNQPQHF.

This clonotype was seen only a few times. The chain recombines TRBV5-1 with TRBJ2-1; 9 bases are shared with TRBD2. Trimming cost V 1 base and J 0 bases; bases outside gene matches: 11. CDR3 length equals 19 residues. CDR1 SGHRS and CDR2 YFSETQ come from the germline V gene. CDR3 in amino acids: CASSLRPSGAPSSYNEQFF. The CDR3 nucleotides are TGCGCCAGCAGCTTGAGGCCTAGCGGGGCCCCTAGCTCCTACAATGAGCAGTTCTTC.

The chain's CDR3 is CASSPTSMSSYEQYV. The CDR3 DNA reads TGTGCCAGCAGTCCGACTAGCATGAGCTCCTACGAGCAGTACGTC. The V and J genes are TRBV2 and TRBJ2-7; TRBD2 matches 7 bases. CDR1 SNHLY and CDR2 FYNNEI come from the germline V gene. With 5 bases clipped from V and 0 bases from J, the junction kept 7 bases outside the gene matches. CDR3 length: 15 amino acids.

This clonotype was seen a few times. The CDR3 region has the DNA TGTGCCAGCAGCCAAGTAAGCGGGGCTAATGAGCAGTTCTTC. Its protein product is CASSQVSGANEQFF. The chain combines TRBV14 with TRBJ2-1, with 7 bases matching TRBD2. Germline lookup yields CDR1 SGHDN and CDR2 FVKESK. V shed 1 base and J 7 bases; nucleotides not matched to a gene: 4. The CDR3 runs 14 residues. The variable domain in full, completed from reference TRBV14 and TRBJ2-1, reads EAGVTQFPSHSVIEKGQTVTLRCDPISGHDNLYWYRRVMGKEIKFLLHFVKESKQDESGMPNNRFLAERTGGTYSTLKVQPAELEDSGVYFCASSQVSGANEQFFGPGTRLTVL.

The chain recombines TRBV20-1 with TRBJ1-5; 8 positions agree with TRBD1. Germline CDR1 reads DFQATT; CDR2 reads SNEGSKA (reference sequence). The CDR3 runs 15 residues. The trim removed 1 base at V and 8 bases at J, leaving 10 bases unmatched. This CDR3 is CSARALGQVAEPQHF. CDR3 DNA sequence: TGCAGTGCTAGAGCTTTGGGACAGGTCGCGGAGCCCCAGCATTTT.